What follows are 31 T cell receptor beta chains derived from one specimen sequenced in a study of T cell repertoires in cytomegalovirus infection (dated by TCRdb to between 2019 and 2020). Sequencing relied on an Illumina HiSeq 1500. Through fastp at Q25 and MiXCR, TCRdb rebuilt clones from the public reads, retaining in-frame beta chains. Entries are consolidated by CDR3 protein sequence, retaining the most common genes and DNA. For this sample the table gives hundreds of thousands of distinct CDR3 sequences, of which 33% were detected only once. The ten largest clonotypes hold roughly 18% of the sample. For these receptors, no antigen is known. The treatment or condition label for this specimen denotes: in vitro stimulation with specific CMV peptide epitopes to enrich CMV-specific T cells. Sequencing was performed on cultured PBMCs, taken from culture after CMV antigen stimulation. The receptors shown here come from a human donor in good health (CMV status not recorded). Some clones in this sample may be carry-over from other donors' samples.

This clonotype was found many times. Written as DNA, the CDR3 is TGTGCCAGCAGCTTAGATCCGGGTCGGGCCAAAAACATTCAGTACTTC. Protein sequence: CASSLDPGRAKNIQYF. The V call is TRBV7-9, the J call TRBJ2-4; no clear D gene. Looked up from germline, CDR1 is SEHNR and CDR2 is FQNEAQ (reference sequence). The CDR3 covers 16 residues. V lost 1 base and J lost 1, with 11 bases in between.

The chain uses TRBV19 and TRBJ1-1; D is unclear. V was cut by 1 base and J by 6 bases, with 12 bases left in between. The CDR3 is 14 residues long. From germline, CDR1 is LNHDA and CDR2 SQIVND (reference sequence). DNA of the CDR3: TGTGCCAGTAGTATAGTGTCGGGAAAATCTGAAGCTTTCTTT. This sequence encodes CASSIVSGKSEAFF.

The rearrangement links TRBV5-1 to TRBJ2-5; weak D call: TRBD1 (5 bases). The V gene's germline CDR1 is SGHRS and CDR2 YFSETQ. The CDR3 covers 16 residues. Trimming cost V 4 bases and J 1 base, with 17 bases left between them. CDR3 in amino acids: CASSLRPQGPQETQYF. DNA for the CDR3: TGCGCCAGCAGCCTCAGACCCCAGGGTCCCCAAGAGACCCAGTACTTC. The whole variable domain, filled in from reference TRBV5-1 and TRBJ2-5, reads KAGVTQTPRYLIKTRGQQVTLSCSPISGHRSVSWYQQTPGQGLQFLFEYFSETQRNKGNFPGRFSGRQFSNSRSEMNVSTLELGDSALYLCASSLRPQGPQETQYFGPGTRLLVL.

The chain uses TRBV7-8 and TRBJ1-3; no clear D gene. In germline, CDR1 is SGHVS, CDR2 FQNEAQ. V shed 5 bases and J shed 4 bases, with 9 bases lying between them. CDR3 length: 13 amino acids. The chain's CDR3 is CASSDGIGNTIYF. The CDR3 nucleotides read TGTGCCAGCAGCGACGGAATCGGAAACACCATATATTTT.

The rearrangement joins TRBV11-3 to TRBJ1-5; the D gene is possibly TRBD1 (5 bases). This CDR3 region has 13 residues. V lost 8 bases, J lost 3 bases, and 11 bases lay in between. The germline V gene encodes CDR1 SGHNT and CDR2 YENEEA. CDR3 region: CASLGETNQPQHF. In nucleotides, the CDR3 is TGTGCCAGCTTAGGGGAGACCAATCAGCCCCAGCATTTT.

V and J are TRBV11-2 and TRBJ1-5, with D unresolved. The CDR3 loop spans 13 amino acids. V gave up 5 bases and J gave up 4 bases, with 9 bases separating them. The germline V gene has CDR1 SGHAT and CDR2 FQNNGV. CDR3 region: CASSDGTNQPQHF. CDR3 DNA: TGTGCCAGCAGCGACGGTACTAATCAGCCCCAGCATTTT. Supplemented by reference TRBV11-2 and TRBJ1-5, the full variable domain reads EAGVAQSPRYKIIEKRQSVAFWCNPISGHATLYWYQQILGQGPKLLIQFQNNGVVDDSQLPKDRFSAERLKGVDSTLKIQPAKLEDSAVYLCASSDGTNQPQHFGDGTRLSIL.

The genes are TRBV7-9 and TRBJ1-2; D gene unclear. CDR3 length equals 12 residues. V lost 3 bases and J 3 bases, leaving 5 bases between the germline ends. Germline CDR1 SEHNR, CDR2 FQNEAQ (reference sequence). CDR3 coding DNA: TGTGCCAGCAGCTTGAAAGACTATGGCTACACCTTC. Encoded protein: CASSLKDYGYTF.

A few counts support this clonotype. The V and J genes are TRBV5-4 and TRBJ2-3; TRBD2 is a possible D gene (5 bases). V shed 4 bases and J shed 4 bases, with 13 bases lying between them. Per the germline V gene, CDR1 is SGHNT and CDR2 is YYREEE (reference sequence). This CDR3 comprises 14 residues. Here the CDR3 reads CASSQTVGADTQYF. The CDR3 DNA follows: TGTGCCAGCAGCCAGACTGTCGGGGCAGATACGCAGTATTTT. Full variable domain (missing parts from reference TRBV5-4 and TRBJ2-3): ETGVTQSPTHLIKTRGQQVTLRCSSQSGHNTVSWYQQALGQGPQFIFQYYREEENGRGNFPPRFSGLQFPNYSSELNVNALELDDSALYLCASSQTVGADTQYFGPGTRLTVL.

This clonotype was picked up a small number of times. This rearrangement joins TRBV7-2 to TRBJ2-7; D tentatively reads TRBD1 or TRBD2 (5 bases each). Germline values: CDR1 SGHTA, CDR2 FQGNSA. Trimming removed 4 bases at V and 2 bases at J, with 12 bases between. The CDR3 has 14 amino acids. CDR3 region: CASSSAGATYEQYF. CDR3 coding DNA: TGTGCCAGCAGCTCCGCCGGGGCCACCTACGAGCAGTACTTC. The whole variable domain, filled in from reference TRBV7-2 and TRBJ2-7, reads GAGVSQSPSNKVTEKGKDVELRCDPISGHTALYWYRQSLGQGLEFLIYFQGNSAPDKSGLPSDRFSAERTGGSVSTLTIQRTQQEDSAVYLCASSSAGATYEQYFGPGTRLTVT.

This clonotype came up a few times. The CDR3 protein is CASSLQPGYRGTGELFF. In DNA form, the CDR3 reads TGTGCCAGCAGCCTCCAGCCCGGCTATCGTGGCACCGGGGAGCTGTTTTTT. The V gene is TRBV7-2, the J gene TRBJ2-2; no definite D call. Looked up from germline, CDR1 is SGHTA and CDR2 is FQGNSA. CDR3 size: 17 residues. V lost 5 bases to trimming and J lost 4 bases, with 20 bases between them.

CDR3 in amino acids: CASSRAQSGVSSPLHF. CDR3 nucleotide sequence: TGTGCCAGCAGCCGCGCCCAATCGGGTGTGTCTTCACCCCTCCACTTT. The chain recombines TRBV6-1 with TRBJ1-6; no firm D call. The CDR3 length is 16 residues. Germline CDR1 MNHNS, CDR2 SASEGT. V was trimmed by 6 bases and J by 9 bases, leaving 21 bases between them.

V gene TRBV12-5 combines with J gene TRBJ2-7; TRBD2 is a possible D gene (5 bases). V dropped 6 bases and J dropped 6 bases, with 9 bases sitting between them. The CDR3 is 11 amino acids. Germline values: CDR1 LGHNT, CDR2 FRNRAP. Here the CDR3 reads CASGGRGEQYF. CDR3 nucleotides: TGTGCTAGTGGCGGACGGGGCGAGCAGTACTTC.

The V and J genes are TRBV2 and TRBJ2-2; TRBD1 is a possible D gene (6 bases). CDR1 and CDR2 (germline): SNHLY, FYNNEI. This CDR3 region has 15 residues. V lost 6 bases, J lost 3 bases, and 14 bases lay in between. The chain's CDR3 is CASSFTTGYTGELFF. Written as DNA, the CDR3 is TGTGCCAGCAGCTTTACGACAGGTTACACCGGGGAGCTGTTTTTT.

This clonotype was counted between two and nine times. The chain's CDR3 is CASSLNIATLGELFF. As DNA, the CDR3 is TGTGCCAGCAGCTTAAATATTGCCACTCTCGGGGAGCTGTTTTTT. The chain has TRBV7-2 and TRBJ2-2; D unclear. The CDR3 is made up of 15 amino acids. V was cut by 2 bases and J by 7 bases, with 14 bases left in between. CDR1 and CDR2 from the germline V gene are SGHTA and FQGNSA.

This clonotype was seen repeatedly, ten times or more. The chain couples TRBV7-9 to TRBJ2-1; D might be TRBD2 (5 bases). Germline V gene lookup returns CDR1 SEHNR and CDR2 FQNEAQ (reference sequence). V gave up 3 bases and J gave up 8 bases, with 20 bases separating them. This CDR3 comprises 16 residues. CDR3 in DNA: TGTGCCAGCAGCTTGGGTCGACCCGCGGGTGCCGATGAGCAGTTCTTC. It translates to CASSLGRPAGADEQFF. The entire variable domain, with the rest obtained from reference TRBV7-9 and TRBJ2-1, is as follows: DTGVSQNPRHKITKRGQNVTFRCDPISEHNRLYWYRQTLGQGPEFLTYFQNEAQLEKSRLLSDRFSAERPKGSFSTLEIQRTEQGDSAMYLCASSLGRPAGADEQFFGPGTRLTVL.

This clonotype has ten or more counts. The J gene is TRBJ1-1, the V gene TRBV7-2; D is possibly TRBD1 (6 bases). Trimming cost V 1 base and J 5 bases, with 11 bases left between them. The V gene's germline CDR1 is SGHTA and CDR2 FQGNSA. This CDR3 region has 14 residues. CDR3 bases: TGTGCCAGCAGCTTAGAGGGGGTGGGGACTGAAGCTTTCTTT. This encodes CASSLEGVGTEAFF.

This clonotype has just a few counts. The chain employs TRBV4-1 and TRBJ2-7; D not certain. Germline lookup yields CDR1 MGHRA and CDR2 YSYEKL. V lost 2 bases, J lost 6 bases, and 14 bases lay in between. CDR3 length: 14 residues. In DNA form, the CDR3 reads TGCGCCAGCAGCCAACTTGCAGGTCTTTTCGAGCAGTACTTC. Protein: CASSQLAGLFEQYF.

The chain combines TRBV2 with TRBJ1-4, with 10 bases fitting TRBD1. The CDR3 covers 15 residues. Trimming removed 8 bases from V and 10 bases from J; junction bases left unmatched: 13. Germline CDR1 reads SNHLY; CDR2 reads FYNNEI. CDR3 loop: CASLMSTGGAGKLFF. CDR3 DNA sequence: TGTGCCAGCCTAATGTCGACAGGGGGCGCAGGAAAACTGTTTTTT. Based on the CDR3 plus reference TRBV2 and TRBJ1-4, the full variable domain is EPEVTQTPSHQVTQMGQEVILRCVPISNHLYFYWYRQILGQKVEFLVSFYNNEISEKSEIFDDQFSVERPDGSNFTLKIRSTKLEDSAMYFCASLMSTGGAGKLFFGSGTQLSVL.

This clonotype showed up just a few times. The rearrangement links TRBV2 to TRBJ1-5; D uncertain. V dropped 4 bases and J dropped 0 bases, with 13 bases sitting between them. Per germline, CDR1 SNHLY and CDR2 FYNNEI. The CDR3 runs 16 residues. The chain's CDR3 is CASSGRRGFSNQPQHF. CDR3 in DNA: TGTGCCAGCAGTGGCAGGCGAGGGTTTAGCAATCAGCCCCAGCATTTT.

This clonotype turned up a few times. The chain recombines TRBV28 with TRBJ1-2, with D possibly being TRBD1 (5 bases). Trimming left V 7 bases short and J 1 base short, with 13 bases between. Germline loops: CDR1 MDHEN, CDR2 SYDVKM. The CDR3 sequence is 14 residues long. CDR3 in amino acids: CASTLAGDNYGYTF. Here the CDR3 DNA reads TGTGCCAGCACCCTCGCGGGGGATAACTATGGCTACACCTTC.

This clonotype was seen a handful of times. The chain is built from TRBV20-1 and TRBJ1-1; D gene unclear. Trimming left V 4 bases short and J 1 base short, with 4 bases between. This CDR3 contains 11 residues. CDR1 is DFQATT and CDR2 is SNEGSKA in the germline V gene (reference sequence). CDR3 DNA sequence: TGCAGTGCTACAGAGAACACTGAAGCTTTCTTT. Protein product: CSATENTEAFF.

The chain employs TRBV4-1 and TRBJ1-5; D not resolved. Trimming cost V 0 bases and J 10 bases, with 10 bases left between them. Germline V CDR1 and CDR2: MGHRA, YSYEKL. The CDR3 runs 13 residues. This CDR3 is CASSQDLYSPQHF. The CDR3 coding sequence is TGCGCCAGCAGCCAAGATTTATACTCTCCCCAGCATTTT.

The genes are TRBV2 and TRBJ2-5, with 9 bases aligning to TRBD1. This CDR3 comprises 14 residues. V trimming: 5 bases; J trimming: 5 bases; junction bases outside the gene matches: 6. Germline CDR1 and CDR2: SNHLY and FYNNEI. The CDR3 DNA reads TGTGCCAGCAGTACCGGACAGGGGTCGGAGACCCAGTACTTC. Its protein is CASSTGQGSETQYF.

This clonotype appeared a few times. The gene calls are TRBV4-3 and TRBJ2-7; 7 positions match TRBD1. V was clipped by 0 bases and J by 3 bases; unmatched bases: 2. CDR1 and CDR2 from the germline V gene are LGHNA and YSLEER. There are 14 residues in the CDR3. For the CDR3, the DNA is TGCGCCAGCAGCCAAGACAGGGGGAGCTACGAGCAGTACTTC. Translated, it gives CASSQDRGSYEQYF.

This clonotype has only a few counts. The chain couples TRBV19 to TRBJ1-1, with D uncertain. Trimming shortened V by 9 bases and J by 11 bases, and 10 bases separated the two germline ends. Looked up from germline, CDR1 is LNHDA and CDR2 is SQIVND (reference sequence). The CDR3 runs to 9 residues. CDR3 in DNA: TGTGCCAGCGGTCAGGATGCTTTCTTT. The encoded protein is CASGQDAFF.

The sample holds many counts of this clonotype. The chain recombines TRBV7-2 with TRBJ2-6, with 10 nucleotides matching TRBD1. This CDR3 contains 17 residues. Germline CDR1 reads SGHTA; CDR2 reads FQGNSA. Trimming at V came to 4 bases and at J to 2 bases, leaving 5 bases not matched to a gene. CDR3 in DNA: TGTGCCAGCAGCTCCGGACAGGGGGTTGCTGGGGCCAACGTCCTGACTTTC. Its translation: CASSSGQGVAGANVLTF.

The rearrangement joins TRBV12-3 or TRBV12-4 to TRBJ2-3; D not certain. Between the trimmed V and J ends, which lost 7 bases and 0 bases, there was a span of 11 bases. The CDR3 covers 14 residues. The CDR3 DNA reads TGTGCCAGCATAGGTCCTATTAGCACAGATACGCAGTATTTT. This translates into CASIGPISTDTQYF.

The gene calls are TRBV7-3 and TRBJ2-1, with 7 bases matching TRBD2. This CDR3 region has 14 residues. The V and J ends lost 8 bases and 4 bases, in that order; junction bases with no gene match: 8. Germline assignment: CDR1 SGHTA and CDR2 FQGTGA. CDR3 DNA sequence: TGTGCCAGCTCTCGACTAGCCGAATACAATGAGCAGTTCTTC. Protein product: CASSRLAEYNEQFF.

This clonotype was detected only a few times. The chain recombines TRBV5-3 with TRBJ2-1, with D unresolved. TRBV5-3 falls under the ORF class, with uncertain function. V dropped 8 bases and J dropped 2 bases, with 17 bases sitting between them. The CDR3 is 15 amino acids. For the CDR3, the DNA is TGTGCCAGCAGCCGTCCGGGCTTAACCTACAATGAGCAGTTCTTC. Translating gives CASSRPGLTYNEQFF.

This clonotype was seen a handful of times. The V gene is TRBV2, the J gene TRBJ1-6; no clear D gene. V was pared by 11 bases and J by 6 bases, with 14 bases between. The CDR3 contains 13 residues. Germline values: CDR1 SNHLY, CDR2 FYNNEI. The CDR3 coding sequence is TGTGCCTCAGGCGGGTCCCCTAATTCACCCCTCCACTTT. Translation gives CASGGSPNSPLHF.

Only one count was recorded for this clonotype. J is TRBJ2-2 and V is TRBV27, with 10 bases aligning to TRBD1. Germline lookup yields CDR1 MNHEY and CDR2 SMNVEV (reference sequence). The V and J ends lost 5 bases and 6 bases, in that order; junction bases with no gene match: 21. The CDR3 runs to 20 residues. This CDR3 is CASSPPRSTGGKRVPGELFF. CDR3 sequence (DNA): TGTGCCAGCAGTCCCCCCCGCTCGACAGGGGGCAAGAGGGTCCCCGGGGAGCTGTTTTTT.